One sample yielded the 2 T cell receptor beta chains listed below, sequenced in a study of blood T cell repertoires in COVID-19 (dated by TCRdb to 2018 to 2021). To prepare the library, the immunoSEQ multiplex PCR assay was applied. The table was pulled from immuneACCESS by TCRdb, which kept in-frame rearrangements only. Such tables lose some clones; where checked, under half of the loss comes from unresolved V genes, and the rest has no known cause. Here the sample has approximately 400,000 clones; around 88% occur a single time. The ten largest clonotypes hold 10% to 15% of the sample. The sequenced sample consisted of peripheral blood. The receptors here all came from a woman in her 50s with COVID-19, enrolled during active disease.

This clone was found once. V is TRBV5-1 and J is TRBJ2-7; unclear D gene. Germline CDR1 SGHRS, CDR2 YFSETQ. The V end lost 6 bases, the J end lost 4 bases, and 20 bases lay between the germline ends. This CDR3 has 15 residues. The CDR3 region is CASINPHHLLYEQYF. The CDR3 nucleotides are TGCGCCAGCATCAACCCACACCACCTCCTTTACGAGCAGTACTTC. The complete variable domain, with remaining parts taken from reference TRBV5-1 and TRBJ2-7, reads KAGVTQTPRYLIKTRGQQVTLSCSPISGHRSVSWYQQTPGQGLQFLFEYFSETQRNKGNFPGRFSGRQFSNSRSEMNVSTLELGDSALYLCASINPHHLLYEQYFGPGTRLTVT.

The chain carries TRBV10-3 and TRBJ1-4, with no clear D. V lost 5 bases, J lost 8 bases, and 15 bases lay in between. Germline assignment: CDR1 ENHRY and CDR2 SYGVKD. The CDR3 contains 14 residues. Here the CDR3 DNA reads TGTGCCATCAGTCCCTCGGGGAACGGGGAAAAACTGTTTTTT. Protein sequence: CAISPSGNGEKLFF.